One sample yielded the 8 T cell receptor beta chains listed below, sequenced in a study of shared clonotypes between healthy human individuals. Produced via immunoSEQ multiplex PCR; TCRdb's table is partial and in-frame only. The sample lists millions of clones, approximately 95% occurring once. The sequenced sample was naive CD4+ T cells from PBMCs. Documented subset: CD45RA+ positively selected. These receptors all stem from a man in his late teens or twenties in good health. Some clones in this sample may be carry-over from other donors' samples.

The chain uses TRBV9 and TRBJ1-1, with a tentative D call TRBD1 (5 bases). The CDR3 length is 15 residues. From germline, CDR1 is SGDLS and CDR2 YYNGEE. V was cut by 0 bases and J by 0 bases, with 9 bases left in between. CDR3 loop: CASSVAGMVNTEAFF. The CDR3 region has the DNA TGTGCCAGCAGCGTAGCAGGGATGGTGAACACTGAAGCTTTCTTT.

CDR3 in amino acids: CASSSSRDAPRYF. The CDR3, as DNA: TGTGCCAGCAGCTCGTCCCGGGACGCGCCTCGGTACTTC. The V gene is TRBV7-2, the J gene TRBJ2-7, with D perhaps given as TRBD1 or TRBD2 (5 bases each). The CDR3 spans 13 residues. Germline CDR1 reads SGHTA; CDR2 reads FQGNSA. V was cut by 4 bases and J by 12 bases, with 19 bases left in between.

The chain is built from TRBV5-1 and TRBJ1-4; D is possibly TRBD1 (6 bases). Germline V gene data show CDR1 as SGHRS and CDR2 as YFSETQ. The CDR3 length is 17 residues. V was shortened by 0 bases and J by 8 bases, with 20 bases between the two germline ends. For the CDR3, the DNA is TGCGCCAGCAGCTTGGCCTTTGCGGGGGGCTTAAGAGAAAAACTGTTTTTT. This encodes CASSLAFAGGLREKLFF.

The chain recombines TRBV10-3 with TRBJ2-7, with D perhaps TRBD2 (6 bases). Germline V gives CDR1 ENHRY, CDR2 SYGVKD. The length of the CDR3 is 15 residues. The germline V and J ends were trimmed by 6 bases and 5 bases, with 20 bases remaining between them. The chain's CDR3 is CAISEGLRGLNEQYF. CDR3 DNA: TGTGCCATCAGCGAGGGTTTGCGGGGTTTGAACGAGCAGTACTTC.

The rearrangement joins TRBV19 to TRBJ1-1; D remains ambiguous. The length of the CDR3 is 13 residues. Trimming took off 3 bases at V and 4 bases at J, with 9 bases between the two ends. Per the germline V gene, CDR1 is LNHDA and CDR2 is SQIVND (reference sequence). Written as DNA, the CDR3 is TGTGCCAGTAGTATTACAGTTGGCACTGAAGCTTTCTTT. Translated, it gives CASSITVGTEAFF.

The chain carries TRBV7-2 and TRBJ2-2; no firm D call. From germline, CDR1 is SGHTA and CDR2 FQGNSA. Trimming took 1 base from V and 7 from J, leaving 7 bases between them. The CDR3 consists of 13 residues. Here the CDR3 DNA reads TGTGCCAGCAGCTTAGTGGGGATCGGGGAGCTGTTTTTT. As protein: CASSLVGIGELFF.

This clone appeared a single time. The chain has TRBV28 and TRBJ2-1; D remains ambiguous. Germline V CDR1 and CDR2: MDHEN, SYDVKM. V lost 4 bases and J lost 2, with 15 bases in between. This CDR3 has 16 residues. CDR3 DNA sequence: TGTGCCAGCAGTTCCTACGTGGCGAGCACCTACAATGAGCAGTTCTTC. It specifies CASSSYVASTYNEQFF.

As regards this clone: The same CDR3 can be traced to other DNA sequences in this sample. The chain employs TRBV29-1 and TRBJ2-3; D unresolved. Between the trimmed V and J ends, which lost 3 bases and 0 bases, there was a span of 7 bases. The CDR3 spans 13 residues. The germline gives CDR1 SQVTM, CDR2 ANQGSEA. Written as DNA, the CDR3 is TGCAGCGTTGATCCCGGCAGCACAGATACGCAGTATTTT. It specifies CSVDPGSTDTQYF.